Each of the 30 T cell receptor beta chains below was sequenced from the same sample in a study of T cells in Graves' hyperthyroidism and ophthalmopathy. TCR beta CDR3 regions were amplified from RNA. During a first-round RT-PCR of the TCR CDR3, the HTBI primer set was used. TCRdb re-called the multiplex PCR reads through MiXCR, storing one row per CDR3 protein. There are about 600,000 distinct CDR3 sequences in the sample; 14% occur only once, and 7% to 9% lies in the top ten. The sequencing sample was made of blood. Receptors were obtained from a woman under 30 with Graves' ophthalmopathy.

This clonotype occurred many times. The chain uses TRBV7-2 and TRBJ1-4; maybe TRBD1 (5 bases). V shed 5 bases and J shed 0 bases, with 13 bases lying between them. Germline-derived CDR1 and CDR2 are SGHTA and FQGNSA. There are 16 residues in the CDR3. CDR3 loop: CASSHSTAPTNEKLFF. The CDR3 nucleotides are TGTGCCAGCAGCCACTCGACAGCCCCAACTAATGAAAAACTGTTTTTT. The full variable domain, its missing parts supplied by reference TRBV7-2 and TRBJ1-4, is GAGVSQSPSNKVTEKGKDVELRCDPISGHTALYWYRQSLGQGLEFLIYFQGNSAPDKSGLPSDRFSAERTGGSVSTLTIQRTQQEDSAVYLCASSHSTAPTNEKLFFGSGTQLSVL.

This clonotype was recorded many times. This chain connects TRBV27 to TRBJ2-7; D tentatively reads TRBD1 or TRBD2 (5 bases each). The CDR3 consists of 15 residues. Trimming removed 2 bases from V and 0 bases from J, with 11 bases in between. Germline V gene data show CDR1 as MNHEY and CDR2 as SMNVEV (reference sequence). In nucleotides, the CDR3 is TGTGCCAGCAGTTTAGACGGGACGACCTCCTACGAGCAGTACTTC. This codes for CASSLDGTTSYEQYF.

The gene calls are TRBV6-1 and TRBJ1-4; the D is unclear. Trimming pared 6 bases from V and 8 bases from J, leaving 22 bases between. CDR3 length: 16 amino acids. Germline V gene data show CDR1 as MNHNS and CDR2 as SASEGT. The chain's CDR3 is CASSPRRVGAGEKLFF. The CDR3 nucleotides read TGTGCCAGCAGCCCGCGCCGGGTGGGCGCTGGGGAAAAACTGTTTTTT.

This chain links TRBV28 with TRBJ2-7, with 9 bases fitting TRBD2. Germline CDR1 reads MDHEN; CDR2 reads SYDVKM. The trim removed 5 bases at V and 2 bases at J, leaving 4 bases unmatched. The CDR3 spans 14 residues. CDR3 in amino acids: CASSLWTSAYEQYF. The CDR3 nucleotides read TGTGCCAGCAGTCTCTGGACTAGCGCCTACGAGCAGTACTTC. Full variable domain (remainder filled in from reference TRBV28 and TRBJ2-7): DVKVTQSSRYLVKRTGEKVFLECVQDMDHENMFWYRQDPGLGLRLIYFSYDVKMKEKGDIPEGYSVSREKKERFSLILESASTNQTSMYLCASSLWTSAYEQYFGPGTRLTVT.

This clonotype was observed at least ten times. This chain links TRBV3-1 with TRBJ2-7; D is perhaps TRBD1 (5 bases). The CDR3 runs to 12 residues. V was cut by 6 bases and J by 5 bases, with 11 bases left in between. CDR1 and CDR2 from the germline V gene are LGHDT and YNNKEL (reference sequence). CDR3 sequence (DNA): TGTGCCAGCAGTTTAGGGGATAACGAGCAGTACTTC. This sequence encodes CASSLGDNEQYF.

This chain links TRBV3-1 with TRBJ2-1, with 11 nucleotides matching TRBD1. Germline CDR1 and CDR2: LGHDT and YNNKEL (reference sequence). With 4 bases clipped from V and 9 bases from J, the junction kept 8 bases outside the gene matches. The CDR3 runs to 15 residues. CDR3 nucleotides: TGTGCCAGCAGCCCGTGGACAGGGGGCTACTCTGAGCAGTTCTTC. Translation gives CASSPWTGGYSEQFF.

This clonotype was detected ten times or more. The chain employs TRBV7-9 and TRBJ2-7; TRBD1 matches 9 bases. This CDR3 comprises 16 residues. Germline CDR1 reads SEHNR; CDR2 reads FQNEAQ (reference sequence). Unmatched junction bases numbered 9, after V lost 3 bases and J lost 3 bases. DNA for the CDR3: TGTGCCAGCAGCTTGGGAACCGGGACAGGGTACTACGAGCAGTACTTC. It translates to CASSLGTGTGYYEQYF.

This clonotype was observed a handful of times. V gene TRBV19 combines with J gene TRBJ2-5; a weak D match, TRBD2 (6 bases). V was clipped by 4 bases and J by 4 bases, with 13 bases between them. Germline V gene data show CDR1 as LNHDA and CDR2 as SQIVND (reference sequence). CDR3 length: 14 residues. CDR3 DNA: TGTGCCAGTAGTACTAGCGTGGGAGGAGAGACCCAGTACTTC. Translation gives CASSTSVGGETQYF.

This clonotype was recorded a few times. V and J are TRBV24-1 and TRBJ2-2; possibly TRBD1 or TRBD2 for D (7 bases each). Trimming removed 1 base at V and 4 bases at J, with 12 bases between. The CDR3 extends over 16 amino acids. Germline V gene sequence: CDR1 KGHDR, CDR2 SFDVKD. CDR3 region: CATSDFRGGSTGELFF. DNA of the CDR3: TGTGCCACCAGTGATTTCAGGGGGGGAAGCACCGGGGAGCTGTTTTTT.

This clonotype has at least ten counts. The gene calls are TRBV27 and TRBJ1-1; D is unclear. The CDR3 has 13 residues. CDR1 is MNHEY, CDR2 SMNVEV, per germline (reference sequence). Trimming left V 4 bases short and J 10 bases short, with 16 bases between. The CDR3 loop reads CASSSGAAHGAFF. DNA for the CDR3: TGTGCCAGCAGTTCTGGTGCGGCACACGGAGCTTTCTTT.

This clonotype occurred many times. The V gene is TRBV3-1, the J gene TRBJ2-3; TRBD2 matches at 9 bases. The junction had 6 bases not matched to a gene; V was cut back by 1 base and J by 13 bases. Germline V CDR1 and CDR2: LGHDT, YNNKEL (reference sequence). CDR3 length equals 13 residues. In DNA form, the CDR3 reads TGTGCCAGCAGCCAAGGGACTAGCGAAAGGGAGTATTTT. Translation gives CASSQGTSEREYF.

This clonotype showed up just a few times. The V call is TRBV27, the J call TRBJ2-3; the match to TRBD2 covers 10 bases. V shed 2 bases and J 4 bases; nucleotides not matched to a gene: 9. CDR1 and CDR2 from the germline V gene are MNHEY and SMNVEV (reference sequence). This CDR3 is built from 17 residues. The CDR3 region has the DNA TGTGCCAGCAGTTTAGGGCTAGCGGGGGACATATCAGATACGCAGTATTTT. It yields the protein CASSLGLAGDISDTQYF.

This clonotype was counted at least ten times. The gene calls are TRBV7-9 and TRBJ1-2, with TRBD1 as a possible D gene (6 bases). This CDR3 is built from 16 residues. The germline V and J ends were trimmed by 3 bases and 3 bases, with 17 bases remaining between them. Germline CDR1 reads SEHNR; CDR2 reads FQNEAQ (reference sequence). The CDR3 bases are TGTGCCAGCAGCTTGATCACTCTACAGGGTGACTATGGCTACACCTTC. Its translation is CASSLITLQGDYGYTF.

The rearrangement links TRBV20-1 to TRBJ1-3, with a tentative D call TRBD1 (6 bases). The CDR3 is 14 amino acids. Trimming removed 2 bases at V and 4 bases at J, with 12 bases between. From germline, CDR1 is DFQATT and CDR2 SNEGSKA (reference sequence). CDR3 DNA: TGCAGTGCTAGAAAAGGGGGGCTGGGAAACACCATATATTTT. Protein sequence: CSARKGGLGNTIYF.

This clonotype was recorded at least ten times. This chain joins TRBV5-1 and TRBJ2-2; 9 positions agree with TRBD2. The CDR3 runs 15 residues. Germline loops: CDR1 SGHRS, CDR2 YFSETQ. With 2 bases clipped from V and 6 bases from J, the junction kept 5 bases outside the gene matches. The CDR3 nucleotides are TGCGCCAGCAGCTTAGCGGGAGGTGAACCCGGGGAGCTGTTTTTT. The encoded protein is CASSLAGGEPGELFF.

This clonotype was seen a few times. The V call is TRBV3-1, the J call TRBJ2-1; 10 nucleotides line up with TRBD2. Germline CDR1 and CDR2: LGHDT and YNNKEL (reference sequence). V shed 1 base and J 2 bases; nucleotides not matched to a gene: 2. This CDR3 has 16 residues. The CDR3 DNA sequence: TGTGCCAGCAGCCAAGCAGCGGGAGGGACCTACAATGAGCAGTTCTTC. Encoded protein: CASSQAAGGTYNEQFF.

CDR3 sequence: CASRTPRQGSTDTQYF. In nucleotides, the CDR3 is TGCGCCAGCCGAACACCGAGACAGGGGTCCACAGATACGCAGTATTTT. This rearrangement joins TRBV4-1 to TRBJ2-3; TRBD1 aligns across 8 bases. The trim removed 8 bases at V and 2 bases at J, leaving 12 bases unmatched. Germline V gene data show CDR1 as MGHRA and CDR2 as YSYEKL. The CDR3 has 16 amino acids.

This clonotype was counted at least ten times. J is TRBJ2-3 and V is TRBV7-9, with TRBD1 matching over 8 bases. V trimming: 3 bases; J trimming: 5 bases; junction bases outside the gene matches: 10. This CDR3 comprises 16 residues. Germline lookup yields CDR1 SEHNR and CDR2 FQNEAQ (reference sequence). CDR3 amino acids: CASSFRPGGRVDTQYF. Written as DNA, the CDR3 is TGTGCCAGCAGCTTCAGACCAGGGGGCAGGGTAGATACGCAGTATTTT.

The chain uses TRBV12-3 or TRBV12-4 and TRBJ2-6, with TRBD1 identical over 7 bases. V gave up 5 bases and J gave up 5 bases; unmatched junction bases: 6. The CDR3 spans 15 residues. CDR3 sequence reads: CASSIDRVRANVLTF. The CDR3 DNA reads TGTGCCAGCAGTATAGACAGGGTCAGGGCCAACGTCCTGACTTTC.

There are many counts of this clonotype. The chain joins TRBV20-1 to TRBJ2-5; 8 bases align to TRBD1. Germline V CDR1 and CDR2: DFQATT, SNEGSKA (reference sequence). The CDR3 has 13 residues. The V gene end was trimmed by 2 bases and the J gene end by 4 bases; junction bases not matched to a gene: 3. CDR3 loop: CSARRTGRETQYF. CDR3 nucleotide sequence: TGCAGTGCTAGAAGGACAGGGCGAGAGACCCAGTACTTC.

This clonotype was found a few times. This chain joins TRBV3-2 and TRBJ1-2; the tabulated D call, TRBD1, remains unverified against the DNA. TRBV3-2 is a recognized pseudogene. The CDR3 is 17 amino acids. The CDR3 DNA is TGTGCCAGCAGCCAAACTCTCAGGGGTGTTATTTCCCATGGCTACACCTTC. It encodes CASSQTLRGVISHGYTF.

This clonotype has ten or more counts. V is TRBV28 and J is TRBJ1-1; maybe TRBD1 (5 bases). The CDR3 runs 16 residues. Trimming removed 3 bases from V and 1 base from J, with 15 bases in between. Looked up from germline, CDR1 is MDHEN and CDR2 is SYDVKM. The CDR3 protein is CASSFVTGGGNTEAFF. CDR3 sequence (DNA): TGTGCCAGCAGTTTTGTAACCGGGGGAGGGAACACTGAAGCTTTCTTT.

This clonotype was counted many times. The rearrangement joins TRBV11-2 to TRBJ2-1; 14 bases agree with TRBD2. The CDR3 extends over 19 amino acids. V trimming: 6 bases; J trimming: 0 bases; junction bases outside the gene matches: 10. Germline CDR1 and CDR2: SGHAT and FQNNGV. CDR3 in DNA: TGTGCCAGCAGTCCCCGGACTAGCGGGAGGCCCCGCTCCTACAATGAGCAGTTCTTC. Translated, it gives CASSPRTSGRPRSYNEQFF.

Many counts were recorded for this clonotype. The rearrangement joins TRBV15 to TRBJ1-4, with D perhaps matching TRBD1 (5 bases). Trimming left V 0 bases short and J 13 bases short, with 9 bases between. The CDR3 contains 12 residues. CDR1 and CDR2 (germline): LNHNV, YYDKDF (reference sequence). The CDR3 here is CATSRDWDLLFF. The CDR3 nucleotides read TGTGCCACCAGCAGAGATTGGGACTTACTGTTTTTT.

This clonotype was counted many times. The V gene is TRBV28, the J gene TRBJ2-7; D remains ambiguous. The germline V gene has CDR1 MDHEN and CDR2 SYDVKM. Trimming removed 5 bases from V and 5 bases from J, with 22 bases in between. CDR3 length: 16 amino acids. The CDR3 loop reads CASSPQATGVWDEQYF. The CDR3 DNA reads as TGTGCCAGCAGTCCCCAGGCGACTGGGGTTTGGGACGAGCAGTACTTC.

This clonotype has more than one count but fewer than ten. The V gene is TRBV19, the J gene TRBJ2-3; D is unclear. V gave up 5 bases and J gave up 9 bases, with 9 bases separating them. CDR3 length: 11 residues. Per germline, CDR1 LNHDA and CDR2 SQIVND (reference sequence). The CDR3 nucleotides read TGTGCCAGTAGTGGGGTGGGCACGCAGTATTTT. It codes for CASSGVGTQYF.

This clonotype came up many times. The chain is built from TRBV12-3 or TRBV12-4 and TRBJ1-2; TRBD1 agrees at 7 bases. There are 18 residues in the CDR3. V was clipped by 5 bases and J by 2 bases; unmatched bases: 17. The CDR3 DNA reads as TGTGCCAGCAGTCCTGAACATCGGTGGACAGGCCAGAACTATGGCTACACCTTC. Its translation is CASSPEHRWTGQNYGYTF.

At least ten counts were recorded for this clonotype. The junction shows a germline mismatch at one end, possibly a read error. This chain links TRBV7-7 with TRBJ2-5; D perhaps matches TRBD1 (6 bases). The germline gives CDR1 SSHAT, CDR2 FNYEAQ (reference sequence). The length of the CDR3 is 13 residues. CDR3 sequence: CASSSKTGGTQYF. The CDR3 DNA reads as TGTGCTAGCAGCTCAAAGACAGGAGGGACCCAGTACTTC.

In this sample, this clonotype turned up many times. The chain employs TRBV2 and TRBJ1-2, with 9 bases identical to TRBD1. Germline assignment: CDR1 SNHLY and CDR2 FYNNEI. Trimming cost V 11 bases and J 4 bases; bases outside gene matches: 11. CDR3 length: 14 amino acids. CDR3 residues: CAGEELTGGYGYTF. CDR3 DNA: TGTGCCGGAGAAGAGTTGACAGGGGGCTATGGCTACACCTTC.

This clonotype was seen ten or more times. An end of the junction does not agree with germline; a read error may underlie this. V gene TRBV11-2 combines with J gene TRBJ1-6; D unresolved. CDR1 is SGHAT and CDR2 is FQNNGV in the germline V gene. The CDR3 loop spans 13 amino acids. The CDR3 reads CASSYSYNSPLHF. The CDR3 DNA reads TGCGCCAGCAGCTACTCGTATAATTCACCCCTCCACTTT.